Listed below are T cell receptor beta chains from one sample, sequenced in a study of cytomegalovirus exposure and HLA in healthy donors. Here immunoSEQ multiplex PCR was the method, and the copy in TCRdb shows in-frame clones only, minus some. This table has around 100,000 clones, approximately 80% appearing once. Material for sequencing was PBMCs. These receptors came from a woman between 18 and 29 years old in good health and CMV-seropositive. Both conserved end residues are part of each CDR3. D genes are given only for firm matches. Clone size appears in some rows only: once, few, many, or a class for an expanded clone.

v_gene: TRBV7-2; len: 14; j_gene: TRBJ2-3; abundance: -; d_gene: TRBD1; CDR3nt: TGTGCCAGCGAACAGGGGTATGAAACAGATACGCAGTATTTT; CDR3aa: CASEQGYETDTQYF
v_gene: TRBV5-1; len: 17; j_gene: TRBJ2-7; abundance: once; d_gene: TRBD2; CDR3nt: TGCGCCAGCAGCTTGGCAGGGCTAGCGGCGATATACTACGAGCAGTACTTC; CDR3aa: CASSLAGLAAIYYEQYF
v_gene: TRBV7-9; len: 16; j_gene: TRBJ2-1; abundance: -; d_gene: TRBD2; CDR3nt: TGTGCCAGCAGACCTGGACTAGCGGGCTCCTACAATGAGCAGTTCTTC; CDR3aa: CASRPGLAGSYNEQFF
v_gene: TRBV30; len: 14; j_gene: TRBJ1-4; abundance: -; d_gene: -; CDR3nt: TGTGCCTGGAGTGTAGGAGGGGCGGGTGAAAAACTGTTTTTT; CDR3aa: CAWSVGGAGEKLFF
v_gene: TRBV30; len: 13; j_gene: TRBJ1-1; abundance: -; d_gene: -; CDR3nt: TGTGCCTGGAGTGTGACAGACAACACTGAAGCTTTCTTT; CDR3aa: CAWSVTDNTEAFF
v_gene: TRBV5-1; len: 14; j_gene: TRBJ1-6; abundance: -; d_gene: TRBD1; CDR3nt: TGCGCCAGCACCGGGACAGGGGGTAATTCACCCCTCCACTTT; CDR3aa: CASTGTGGNSPLHF
v_gene: TRBV4-2; len: 17; j_gene: TRBJ1-1; abundance: -; d_gene: -; CDR3nt: TGTGCCAGCAGCCAAGGACAGACCCGGGAGGTGAACACTGAAGCTTTCTTT; CDR3aa: CASSQGQTREVNTEAFF
v_gene: TRBV27; len: 15; j_gene: TRBJ2-3; abundance: -; d_gene: -; CDR3nt: TGTGCCAGCAGTTTAGCTAGCGTACGGGTGGATACGCAGTATTTT; CDR3aa: CASSLASVRVDTQYF
v_gene: TRBV11-2; len: 12; j_gene: TRBJ2-7; abundance: -; d_gene: TRBD1; CDR3nt: TGTGCCAGCAGCCCGACAGGGAAGGAGCAGTACTTC; CDR3aa: CASSPTGKEQYF
v_gene: TRBV15; len: 14; j_gene: TRBJ1-1; abundance: -; d_gene: -; CDR3nt: TGTGCCACCAGCAGAGCGCAGGGGATTACTGAAGCTTTCTTT; CDR3aa: CATSRAQGITEAFF
v_gene: TRBV5-1; len: 15; j_gene: TRBJ2-7; abundance: -; d_gene: TRBD2; CDR3nt: TGCGCCAGCAGCTTGACTAGCGGGAGCTCCTACGAGCAGTACTTC; CDR3aa: CASSLTSGSSYEQYF
v_gene: TRBV29-1; len: 13; j_gene: TRBJ2-7; abundance: -; d_gene: -; CDR3nt: TGCAGCGTTGAATCCTTGTTGGGCGACGAGCAGTACTTC; CDR3aa: CSVESLLGDEQYF
v_gene: TRBV27; len: 11; j_gene: TRBJ2-7; abundance: -; d_gene: -; CDR3nt: TGTGCCAGCAGTTCCCCGGTCGAGCAGTACTTC; CDR3aa: CASSSPVEQYF
v_gene: TRBV7-9; len: 14; j_gene: TRBJ1-4; abundance: -; d_gene: -; CDR3nt: TGTGCCAGCAGCTTCGGGACGGGAGATGAAAAACTGTTTTTT; CDR3aa: CASSFGTGDEKLFF
v_gene: TRBV6-5; len: 15; j_gene: TRBJ2-7; abundance: -; d_gene: -; CDR3nt: TGTGCCAGCAGTTACACCTGGGGAGAAGCCTACGAGCAGTACTTC; CDR3aa: CASSYTWGEAYEQYF
v_gene: TRBV7-2; len: 12; j_gene: TRBJ1-5; abundance: -; d_gene: -; CDR3nt: TGTGCCAGCAGCTCCTCTACTCAGCCCCAGCATTTT; CDR3aa: CASSSSTQPQHF
v_gene: TRBV30; len: 13; j_gene: TRBJ1-2; abundance: -; d_gene: -; CDR3nt: TGTGCCTGGAGCCCCGGGGAAGGCTATGGCTACACCTTC; CDR3aa: CAWSPGEGYGYTF
v_gene: TRBV4-1; len: 13; j_gene: TRBJ1-1; abundance: -; d_gene: -; CDR3nt: TGCGCCAGCAGCCACTTACAGGCGACTGAAGCTTTCTTT; CDR3aa: CASSHLQATEAFF
v_gene: TRBV19; len: 15; j_gene: TRBJ2-1; abundance: -; d_gene: TRBD2; CDR3nt: TGTGCCAGTAGTATACGGGGGGTCCCCTACAATGAGCAGTTCTTC; CDR3aa: CASSIRGVPYNEQFF
v_gene: TRBV6-1; len: 13; j_gene: TRBJ2-7; abundance: -; d_gene: TRBD1; CDR3nt: TGTGCCAGCACTGACAGGGTCTTCTACGAGCAGTACTTC; CDR3aa: CASTDRVFYEQYF
v_gene: TRBV4-1; len: 16; j_gene: TRBJ1-5; abundance: once; d_gene: -; CDR3nt: TGCGCCAGCAGCCCTTCCGGGACAACTAGCAATCAGCCCCAGCATTTT; CDR3aa: CASSPSGTTSNQPQHF
v_gene: TRBV5-1; len: 14; j_gene: TRBJ2-5; abundance: -; d_gene: -; CDR3nt: TGCGCCAGCAGCATGGGGACATTCGAAGAGACCCAGTACTTC; CDR3aa: CASSMGTFEETQYF
v_gene: TRBV4-1; len: 16; j_gene: TRBJ2-3; abundance: -; d_gene: TRBD2; CDR3nt: TGCGCCAGCAGCCAAGATAGCGGGGTAAACACAGATACGCAGTATTTT; CDR3aa: CASSQDSGVNTDTQYF
v_gene: TRBV9; len: 19; j_gene: TRBJ2-5; abundance: -; d_gene: TRBD2; CDR3nt: TGTGCCAGCAGCGTAGGTTTCCCTCACTCCGGGGGGGGAAAGGAGACCCAGTACTTC; CDR3aa: CASSVGFPHSGGGKETQYF
v_gene: TRBV27; len: 16; j_gene: TRBJ2-1; abundance: -; d_gene: -; CDR3nt: TGTGCCAGCAGTTCCCCGATAAAGAGCTCCTACAATGAGCAGTTCTTC; CDR3aa: CASSSPIKSSYNEQFF
v_gene: TRBV2; len: 13; j_gene: TRBJ2-5; abundance: -; d_gene: TRBD2; CDR3nt: TGTGCCGGGGAGGGCCAAACCCAAGAGACCCAGTACTTC; CDR3aa: CAGEGQTQETQYF
v_gene: TRBV27; len: 15; j_gene: TRBJ2-3; abundance: -; d_gene: TRBD1; CDR3nt: TGTGCCAGCAGTCCCCTTGGGACAGGGCTAAATACGCAGTATTTT; CDR3aa: CASSPLGTGLNTQYF
v_gene: TRBV7-8; len: 18; j_gene: TRBJ2-2; abundance: -; d_gene: TRBD2; CDR3nt: TGTGCCAGCAGCTTAGTGCGGGAACTAGCGGGCTACACCGGGGAGCTGTTTTTT; CDR3aa: CASSLVRELAGYTGELFF
v_gene: TRBV6-5; len: 15; j_gene: TRBJ1-1; abundance: once; d_gene: -; CDR3nt: TGTGCCAGCAGTTACGGTAGGGGATTTGCCACTGAAGCTTTCTTT; CDR3aa: CASSYGRGFATEAFF
v_gene: TRBV15; len: 17; j_gene: TRBJ2-3; abundance: once; d_gene: TRBD2; CDR3nt: TGTGCCACCAGCAGATACGGACTAGCGGTTAGCACAGATACGCAGTATTTT; CDR3aa: CATSRYGLAVSTDTQYF
v_gene: TRBV30; len: 15; j_gene: TRBJ1-2; abundance: -; d_gene: -; CDR3nt: TGTGCCTGGAGTTTCCGAGGGCTTCATGACTATGGCTACACCTTC; CDR3aa: CAWSFRGLHDYGYTF